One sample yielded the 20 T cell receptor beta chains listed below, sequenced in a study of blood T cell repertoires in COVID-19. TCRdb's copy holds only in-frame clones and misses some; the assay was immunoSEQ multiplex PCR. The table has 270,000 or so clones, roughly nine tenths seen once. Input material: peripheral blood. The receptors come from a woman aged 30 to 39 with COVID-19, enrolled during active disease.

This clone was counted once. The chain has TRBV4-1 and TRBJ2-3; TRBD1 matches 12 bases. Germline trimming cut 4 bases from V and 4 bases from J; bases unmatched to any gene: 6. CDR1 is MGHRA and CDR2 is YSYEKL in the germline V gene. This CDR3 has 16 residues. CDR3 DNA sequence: TGCGCCAGCAGCCTCGGGACAGGGGGCGCAGCAGATACGCAGTATTTT. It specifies CASSLGTGGAADTQYF.

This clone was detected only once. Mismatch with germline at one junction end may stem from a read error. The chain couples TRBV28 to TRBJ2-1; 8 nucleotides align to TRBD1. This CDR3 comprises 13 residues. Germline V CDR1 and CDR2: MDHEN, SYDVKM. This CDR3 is CASSLYAGGTAVF. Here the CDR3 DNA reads TGTGCCAGCAGTTTATACGCAGGGGGCACGGCGGTCTTC.

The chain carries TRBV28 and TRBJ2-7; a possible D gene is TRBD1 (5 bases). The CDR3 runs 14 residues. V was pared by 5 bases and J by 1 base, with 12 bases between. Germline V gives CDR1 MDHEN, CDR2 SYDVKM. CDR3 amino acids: CASSDSDHSYEQYF. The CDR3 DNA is TGTGCCAGCAGTGACAGCGATCATTCCTACGAGCAGTACTTC.

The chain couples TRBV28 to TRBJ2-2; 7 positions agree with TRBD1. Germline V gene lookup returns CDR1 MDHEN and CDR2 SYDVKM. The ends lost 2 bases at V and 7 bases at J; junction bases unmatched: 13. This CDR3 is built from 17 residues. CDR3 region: CASSLQGQGVVSGELFF. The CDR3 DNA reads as TGTGCCAGCAGTTTACAAGGTCAGGGGGTTGTCAGCGGGGAGCTGTTTTTT.

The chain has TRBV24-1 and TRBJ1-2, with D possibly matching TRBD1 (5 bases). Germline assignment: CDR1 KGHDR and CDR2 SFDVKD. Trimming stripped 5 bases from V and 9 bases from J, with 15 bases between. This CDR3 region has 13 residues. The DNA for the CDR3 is TGTGCCACCAGTGGATATGACAGTTATCGCTACACCTTC. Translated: CATSGYDSYRYTF.

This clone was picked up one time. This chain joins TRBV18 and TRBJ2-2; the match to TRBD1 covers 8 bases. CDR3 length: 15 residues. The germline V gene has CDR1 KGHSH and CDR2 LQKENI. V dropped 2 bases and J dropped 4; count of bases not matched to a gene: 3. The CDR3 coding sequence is TGTGCCAGCTCACCAACAGGGGGTCGCACCGGGGAGCTGTTTTTT. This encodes CASSPTGGRTGELFF. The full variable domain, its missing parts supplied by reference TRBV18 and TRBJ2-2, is NAGVMQNPRHLVRRRGQEARLRCSPMKGHSHVYWYRQLPEEGLKFMVYLQKENIIDESGMPKERFSAEFPKEGPSILRIQQVVRGDSAAYFCASSPTGGRTGELFFGEGSRLTVL.

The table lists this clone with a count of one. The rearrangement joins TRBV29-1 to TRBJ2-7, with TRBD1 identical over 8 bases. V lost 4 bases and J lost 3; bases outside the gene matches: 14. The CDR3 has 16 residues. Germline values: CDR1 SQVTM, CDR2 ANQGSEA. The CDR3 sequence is CSVGGSAGTGFYEQYF. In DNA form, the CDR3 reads TGCAGCGTTGGAGGGTCAGCCGGGACAGGCTTCTACGAGCAGTACTTC.

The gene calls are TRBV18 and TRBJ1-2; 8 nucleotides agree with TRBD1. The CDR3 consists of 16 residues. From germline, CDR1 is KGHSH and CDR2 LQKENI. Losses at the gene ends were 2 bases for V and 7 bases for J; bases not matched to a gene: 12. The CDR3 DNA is TGTGCCAGCTCACCAGACAGAGGACAGGGCGTGGGTGGCTACACCTTC. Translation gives CASSPDRGQGVGGYTF.

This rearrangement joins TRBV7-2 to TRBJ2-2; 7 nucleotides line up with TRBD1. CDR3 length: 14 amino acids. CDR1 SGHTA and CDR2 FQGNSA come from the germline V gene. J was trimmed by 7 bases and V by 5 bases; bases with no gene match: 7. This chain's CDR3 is CASSRDRANGELFF. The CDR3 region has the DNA TGTGCCAGCAGCCGCGACAGGGCGAACGGGGAGCTGTTTTTT.

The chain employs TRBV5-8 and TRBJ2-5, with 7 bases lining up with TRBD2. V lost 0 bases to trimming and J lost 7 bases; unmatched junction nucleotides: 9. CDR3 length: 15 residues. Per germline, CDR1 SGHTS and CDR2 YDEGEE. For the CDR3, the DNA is TGTGCCAGCAGCTTGGCAGCGGGGACCTTAGGGACCCAGTACTTC. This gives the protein CASSLAAGTLGTQYF.

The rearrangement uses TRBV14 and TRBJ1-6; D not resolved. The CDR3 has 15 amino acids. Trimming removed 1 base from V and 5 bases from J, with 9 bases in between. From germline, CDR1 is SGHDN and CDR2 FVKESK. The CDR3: CASSQAGRNNSPLHF. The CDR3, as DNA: TGTGCCAGCAGCCAAGCCGGGAGGAATAATTCACCCCTCCACTTT.

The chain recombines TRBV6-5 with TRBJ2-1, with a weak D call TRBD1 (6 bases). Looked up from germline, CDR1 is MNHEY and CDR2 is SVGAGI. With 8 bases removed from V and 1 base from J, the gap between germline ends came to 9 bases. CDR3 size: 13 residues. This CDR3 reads CASSGTSYNEQFF. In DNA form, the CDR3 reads TGTGCCAGCTCCGGGACATCCTACAATGAGCAGTTCTTC.

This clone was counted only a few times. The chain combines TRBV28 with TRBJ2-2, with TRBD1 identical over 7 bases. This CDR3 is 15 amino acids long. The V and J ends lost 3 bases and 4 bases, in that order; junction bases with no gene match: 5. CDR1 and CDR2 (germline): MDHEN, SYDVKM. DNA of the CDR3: TGTGCCAGCAGTTTCACAGGGGTGGGCACCGGGGAGCTGTTTTTT. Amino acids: CASSFTGVGTGELFF.

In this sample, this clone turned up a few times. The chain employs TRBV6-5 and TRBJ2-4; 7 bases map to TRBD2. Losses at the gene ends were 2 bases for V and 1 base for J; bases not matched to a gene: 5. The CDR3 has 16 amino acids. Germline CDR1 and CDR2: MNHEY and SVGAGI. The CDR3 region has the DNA TGTGCCAGCAGTTACACCGGGGGGAGGGCCAAAAACATTCAGTACTTC. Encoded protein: CASSYTGGRAKNIQYF.

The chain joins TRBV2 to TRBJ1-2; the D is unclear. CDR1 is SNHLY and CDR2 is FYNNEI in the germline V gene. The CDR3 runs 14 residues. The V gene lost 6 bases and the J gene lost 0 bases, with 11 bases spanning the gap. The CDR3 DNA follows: TGTGCCAGCAGAGCCCGCGGGGCTAACTATGGCTACACCTTC. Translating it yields CASRARGANYGYTF.

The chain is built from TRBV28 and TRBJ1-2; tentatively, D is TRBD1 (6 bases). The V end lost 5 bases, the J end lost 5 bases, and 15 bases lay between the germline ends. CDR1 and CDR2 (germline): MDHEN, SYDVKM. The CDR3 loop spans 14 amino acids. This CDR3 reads CASSTLGGTYGYTF. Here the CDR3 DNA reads TGTGCCAGCAGTACTCTAGGGGGAACGTATGGCTACACCTTC.

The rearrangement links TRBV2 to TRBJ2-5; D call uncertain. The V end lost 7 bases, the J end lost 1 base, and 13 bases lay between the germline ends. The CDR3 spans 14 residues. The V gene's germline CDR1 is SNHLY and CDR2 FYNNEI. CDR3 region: CASKSRIIQETQYF. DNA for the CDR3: TGTGCCAGCAAATCGAGGATTATCCAAGAGACCCAGTACTTC.

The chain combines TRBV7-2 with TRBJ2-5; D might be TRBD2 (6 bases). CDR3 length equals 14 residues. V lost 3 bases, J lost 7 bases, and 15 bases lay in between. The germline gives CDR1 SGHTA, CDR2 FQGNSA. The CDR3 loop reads CASSLAGTAGTQYF. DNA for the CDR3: TGTGCCAGCAGCTTGGCGGGGACTGCAGGGACCCAGTACTTC. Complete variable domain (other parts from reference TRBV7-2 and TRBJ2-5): GAGVSQSPSNKVTEKGKDVELRCDPISGHTALYWYRQSLGQGLEFLIYFQGNSAPDKSGLPSDRFSAERTGGSVSTLTIQRTQQEDSAVYLCASSLAGTAGTQYFGPGTRLLVL.

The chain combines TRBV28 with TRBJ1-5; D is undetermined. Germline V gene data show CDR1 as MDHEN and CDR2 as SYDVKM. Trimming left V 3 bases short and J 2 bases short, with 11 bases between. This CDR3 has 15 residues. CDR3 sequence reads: CASSFLWGGNQPQHF. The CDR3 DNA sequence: TGTGCCAGCAGTTTCTTGTGGGGAGGCAATCAGCCCCAGCATTTT.

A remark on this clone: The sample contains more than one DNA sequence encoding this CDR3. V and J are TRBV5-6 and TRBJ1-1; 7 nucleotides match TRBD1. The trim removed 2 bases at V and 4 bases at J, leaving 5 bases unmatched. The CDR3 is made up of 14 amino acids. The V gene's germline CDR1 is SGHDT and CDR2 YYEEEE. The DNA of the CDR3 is TGTGCCAGCAGCTTTGGTCCAGGGGGCACTGAAGCTTTCTTT. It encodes CASSFGPGGTEAFF.